This TCR beta chain was recovered during a study of shared clonotypes between healthy human individuals. This clone was seen only a few times. The same CDR3 arises from other DNA sequences in this sample as well. V lost 0 bases to trimming and J lost 8 bases, with 4 bases between them. CDR1 and CDR2 (germline): SEHNR, FQNEAQ (reference sequence). The CDR3 has 11 amino acids. Produced via immunoSEQ multiplex PCR; TCRdb's table is partial and in-frame only. Of hundreds of thousands of clones in the sample, roughly 70% were seen once. The chain combines TRBV7-9 with TRBJ1-2, with D unclear. Source material: memory CD4+ T cells sorted from blood. Regarding subset: CD45RA-negative fraction. This receptor was obtained from a woman in her twenties or thirties in good health. The chain's CDR3 is CASSLAGGYTF. CDR3 bases: TGTGCCAGCAGCTTAGCCGGGGGCTACACCTTC.